The 9 T cell receptor beta chains presented below share a single source sample, sequenced in a study of regulatory T cells in long-lasting Graves disease. Time point specified: newly diagnosed GD, antithyroid drugs for less than 3 months. TCR sequences were obtained from RNA taken from PBMCs. Libraries of TCR beta came from iRepertoire HTBI primers plus Arm-PCR of CDR3 regions. Via MiXCR, TCRdb re-called the multiplex PCR reads, giving one row per CDR3 protein. The data contain 600,000 to 650,000 distinct CDR3 sequences, 15% to 20% of them singletons. The sample was also linked to a second study, of T cells in Graves' hyperthyroidism and ophthalmopathy.

Sequencing was performed on peripheral blood mononuclear cells (PBMCs), taken at new diagnosis, from a patient treated with antithyroid drugs. These receptors were taken from a woman aged 25-40 years with Graves disease.

This clonotype was observed many times. The chain combines TRBV6-5 with TRBJ1-5, with D hard to call. CDR3 length: 16 amino acids. Per germline, CDR1 MNHEY and CDR2 SVGAGI. V shed 4 bases and J shed 1 base, with 14 bases lying between them. In DNA form, the CDR3 reads TGTGCCAGCAGTTTCGGTTCCTCGGGGAGCAATCAGCCCCAGCATTTT. It specifies CASSFGSSGSNQPQHF.

The chain uses TRBV20-1 and TRBJ2-3, with TRBD2 matching 10 bases. Losses at the gene ends were 6 bases for V and 6 bases for J; bases not matched to a gene: 9. Germline CDR1 reads DFQATT; CDR2 reads SNEGSKA (reference sequence). This CDR3 contains 14 residues. CDR3: CSANPGLAWDTQYF. CDR3 DNA: TGCAGTGCCAATCCGGGACTAGCGTGGGATACGCAGTATTTT.

The table lists this clonotype with many counts. The genes are TRBV13 and TRBJ1-1; D is ambiguous. The CDR3 covers 12 residues. The ends were cut back, 6 bases at V and 5 bases at J, with 10 bases in the middle. Per the germline V gene, CDR1 is PRHDT and CDR2 is FYEKMQ (reference sequence). CDR3 bases: TGTGCCAGCAGTTTACGGTGGACTGAAGCTTTCTTT. This gives the protein CASSLRWTEAFF.

This rearrangement joins TRBV6-2 or TRBV6-3 to TRBJ2-4; TRBD2 aligns across 8 bases. The CDR3 totals 17 residues. After removal of 5 bases from V and 3 bases from J, the junction contained 12 bases not matched to a gene. Germline assignment: CDR1 MNHEY and CDR2 SVGEGT. This CDR3 reads CASSKQGAGLVKNIQYF. CDR3 bases: TGTGCCAGCAGTAAGCAGGGCGCGGGACTAGTCAAAAACATTCAGTACTTC.

This clonotype has at least ten counts. The chain combines TRBV7-2 with TRBJ2-5; D is unresolved. CDR3 length: 12 residues. Germline loops: CDR1 SGHTA, CDR2 FQGNSA. Trimming removed 1 base from V and 6 bases from J, with 6 bases in between. The CDR3 loop is CASSLVRKTQYF. The CDR3 bases are TGTGCCAGCAGCTTAGTCCGGAAGACCCAGTACTTC.

This clonotype was recorded a few times. The chain uses TRBV30 and TRBJ1-1; a weak D match, TRBD1 (5 bases). The V gene's germline CDR1 is GTSNPN and CDR2 SVGIG (reference sequence). Trimming removed 8 bases from V and 4 bases from J, with 17 bases in between. This CDR3 spans 13 amino acids. CDR3: CAGAAQRGTEAFF. The CDR3 DNA sequence: TGTGCCGGAGCGGCACAGAGGGGCACTGAAGCTTTCTTT.

The sample holds many counts of this clonotype. The V call is TRBV27, the J call TRBJ1-4; the match to TRBD1 covers 7 bases. Trimming took 2 bases from V and 7 from J; bases not matched to a gene: 7. The CDR3 is made up of 15 amino acids. CDR1 is MNHEY, CDR2 SMNVEV, per germline (reference sequence). For the CDR3, the DNA is TGTGCCAGCAGTTTAAGAGGGGGCGAGACTGAAAAACTGTTTTTT. This gives the protein CASSLRGGETEKLFF.

The chain employs TRBV5-1 and TRBJ2-7; 7 positions agree with TRBD1. V gave up 7 bases and J gave up 3 bases; unmatched junction bases: 10. The CDR3 length is 14 residues. CDR1 is SGHRS, CDR2 YFSETQ, per germline. The chain's CDR3 is CASGQGQNLYEQYF. The CDR3 DNA follows: TGCGCCAGCGGCCAGGGACAGAACCTCTACGAGCAGTACTTC.

This clonotype was seen at least ten times. The chain employs TRBV20-1 and TRBJ1-4, with 7 bases that match TRBD1. CDR3 size: 15 residues. In germline, CDR1 is DFQATT, CDR2 SNEGSKA (reference sequence). With V trimmed by 6 bases and J by 3 bases, 10 bases remained unmatched. The CDR3 DNA reads TGCAGTGCACCTAAGACAGGGAACGCTAATGAAAAACTGTTTTTT. It yields the protein CSAPKTGNANEKLFF.